Presented here are 2 T cell receptor beta chains from one specimen sequenced in a study of early T cells in non-severe SARS-CoV-2 infection (dated by TCRdb to about 2021). Libraries were constructed by 5' RACE. The instrument given in TCRdb is NextSeq 500. TCRdb reprocessed the public reads (quality trimming at Q25 with fastp, clone calling with MiXCR) and kept in-frame beta chains. Merged by CDR3 protein, the rows form single entries marked with the most common genes and DNA. Across this sample there are tens of thousands of distinct CDR3 sequences, with 5.8% seen only once. The top ten clones comprise 7.6% of the sample. Sequencing was performed on whole blood. The receptors come from an adult who was a healthcare worker with PCR-confirmed SARS-CoV-2 infection or an uninfected control (not recorded which).

This clonotype was recorded at least ten times. The chain recombines TRBV10-2 with TRBJ1-5, with 9 bases that match TRBD1. Germline V gene sequence: CDR1 WSHSY, CDR2 SAAADI. V was clipped by 6 bases and J by 9 bases; unmatched bases: 6. The CDR3 has 13 residues. The CDR3 DNA reads TGCGCCAGCAGACAGGGGGCCCTGAGGCCCCAGCATTTT. This gives the protein CASRQGALRPQHF.

The sample holds many counts of this clonotype. One junction end does not reproduce the germline sequence, and a read error may be involved. The rearrangement uses TRBV5-1 and TRBJ2-3; TRBD2 might be the D (6 bases). This CDR3 region has 16 residues. Germline loops: CDR1 SGHRS, CDR2 YFSETQ. In DNA form, the CDR3 reads TGCGCCAGCACCTTGACCCGGGACTCCGAAGCAGATACGCAGTATTTT. This gives the protein CASTLTRDSEADTQYF.